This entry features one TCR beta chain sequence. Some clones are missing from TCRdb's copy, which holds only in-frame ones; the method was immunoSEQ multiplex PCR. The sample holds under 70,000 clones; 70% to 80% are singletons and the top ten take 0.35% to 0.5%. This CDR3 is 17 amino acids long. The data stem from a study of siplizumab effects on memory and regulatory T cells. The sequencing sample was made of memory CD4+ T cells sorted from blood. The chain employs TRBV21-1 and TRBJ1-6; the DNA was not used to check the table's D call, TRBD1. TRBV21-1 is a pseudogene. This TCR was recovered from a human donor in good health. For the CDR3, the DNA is TGTGCCAGCAGCAAATGCCGACAGGTTGTCAGAGGCTCACCCCTCCACTTT. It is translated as CASSKCRQVVRGSPLHF.